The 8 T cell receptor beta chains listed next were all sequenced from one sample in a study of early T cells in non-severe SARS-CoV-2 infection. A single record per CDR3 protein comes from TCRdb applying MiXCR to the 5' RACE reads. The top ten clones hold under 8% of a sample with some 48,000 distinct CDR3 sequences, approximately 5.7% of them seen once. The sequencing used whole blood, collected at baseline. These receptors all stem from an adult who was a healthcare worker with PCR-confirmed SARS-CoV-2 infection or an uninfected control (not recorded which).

The DNA of the CDR3 is TGCAGTGCTCACCGGAGCGGGTGGGCCCAAGAGACCCAGTACTTC. It is translated as CSAHRSGWAQETQYF. V and J are TRBV20-1 and TRBJ2-5, with D possibly matching TRBD2 (6 bases). Germline CDR1 and CDR2: DFQATT and SNEGSKA (reference sequence). Deletions cut 5 bases from V and 1 base from J, with 17 bases between. The CDR3 is made up of 15 amino acids.

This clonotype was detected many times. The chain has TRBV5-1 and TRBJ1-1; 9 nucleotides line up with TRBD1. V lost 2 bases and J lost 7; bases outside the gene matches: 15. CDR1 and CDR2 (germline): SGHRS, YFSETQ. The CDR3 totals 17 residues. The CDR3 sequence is CASSFTGGIIPSDEAFF. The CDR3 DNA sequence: TGCGCCAGCAGCTTTACAGGGGGCATAATCCCTTCCGATGAAGCTTTCTTT.

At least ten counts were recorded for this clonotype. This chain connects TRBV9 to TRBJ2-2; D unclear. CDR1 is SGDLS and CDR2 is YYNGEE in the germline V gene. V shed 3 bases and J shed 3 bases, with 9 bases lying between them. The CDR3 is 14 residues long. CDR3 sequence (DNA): TGTGCCAGCAGCGGATTACAATACACCGGGGAGCTGTTTTTT. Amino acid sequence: CASSGLQYTGELFF.

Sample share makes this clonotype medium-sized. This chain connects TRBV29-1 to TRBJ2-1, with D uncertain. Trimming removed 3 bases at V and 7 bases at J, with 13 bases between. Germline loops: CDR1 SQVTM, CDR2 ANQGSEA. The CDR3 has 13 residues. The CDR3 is CSVEFSLGNEQFF. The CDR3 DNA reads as TGCAGCGTTGAGTTTTCTTTGGGTAATGAGCAGTTCTTC.

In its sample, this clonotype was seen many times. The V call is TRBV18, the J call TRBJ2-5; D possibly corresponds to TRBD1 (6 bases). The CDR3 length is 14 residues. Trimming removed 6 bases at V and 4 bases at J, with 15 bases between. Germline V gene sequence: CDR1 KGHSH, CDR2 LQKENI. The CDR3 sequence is CASSQSTGRETQYF. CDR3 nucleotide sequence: TGTGCCAGCTCTCAATCTACAGGGAGAGAGACCCAGTACTTC.

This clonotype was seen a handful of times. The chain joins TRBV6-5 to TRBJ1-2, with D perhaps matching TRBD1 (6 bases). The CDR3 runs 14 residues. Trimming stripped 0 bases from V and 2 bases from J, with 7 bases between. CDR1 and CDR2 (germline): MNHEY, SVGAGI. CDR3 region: CASSYSGGNYGYTF. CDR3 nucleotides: TGTGCCAGCAGTTACTCGGGGGGCAACTATGGCTACACCTTC.

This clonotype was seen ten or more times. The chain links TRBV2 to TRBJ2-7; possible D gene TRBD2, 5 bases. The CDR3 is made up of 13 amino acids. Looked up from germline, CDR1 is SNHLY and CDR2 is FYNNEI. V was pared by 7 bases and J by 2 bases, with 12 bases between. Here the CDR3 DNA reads TGTGCCAGCAACGGGGTCGGTACCTACGAGCAGTACTTC. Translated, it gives CASNGVGTYEQYF.

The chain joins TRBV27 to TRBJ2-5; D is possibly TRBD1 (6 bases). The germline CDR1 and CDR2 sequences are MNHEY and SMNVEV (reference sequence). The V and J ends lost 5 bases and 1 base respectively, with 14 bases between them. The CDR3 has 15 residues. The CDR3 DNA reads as TGTGCCAGCAGTAGACTACAGGGTCGCCAAGAGACCCAGTACTTC. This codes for CASSRLQGRQETQYF.